The 22 T cell receptor beta chains given below trace back to one sample, sequenced in a study of blood T cell repertoires in COVID-19. Assay used: immunoSEQ multiplex PCR; TCRdb lists only in-frame clones, some missing. The profile shows approximately 220,000 clones, roughly 87% of them singletons. Sequencing was carried out using PBMCs or T cells enriched from blood (not recorded which). These receptors were collected from a woman aged 25 to 39 with acute COVID-19.

This chain joins TRBV19 and TRBJ1-3; no definite D call. The CDR3 runs to 13 residues. Germline V CDR1 and CDR2: LNHDA, SQIVND (reference sequence). V dropped 7 bases and J dropped 4 bases, with 11 bases sitting between them. CDR3 loop: CASKLELGNTIYF. The DNA for the CDR3 is TGTGCCAGTAAACTAGAGCTGGGAAACACCATATATTTT. The full variable domain, completed using reference TRBV19 and TRBJ1-3, is DGGITQSPKYLFRKEGQNVTLSCEQNLNHDAMYWYRQDPGQGLRLIYYSQIVNDFQKGDIAEGYSVSREKKESFPLTVTSAQKNPTAFYLCASKLELGNTIYFGEGSWLTVV.

Here the CDR3 reads CSASGSGGDYTQYF. The DNA for the CDR3 is TGCAGTGCTAGTGGCAGCGGGGGGGATTATACGCAGTATTTT. The chain combines TRBV20-1 with TRBJ2-3; the match to TRBD2 covers 10 bases. The CDR3 is 14 residues long. Germline CDR1 and CDR2: DFQATT and SNEGSKA (reference sequence). Trimming took 3 bases from V and 7 from J; bases not matched to a gene: 7.

The CDR3, as DNA: TGTGCCAGCAGCTTGGACAGAACGAACACTGAAGCTTTCTTT. Its protein product is CASSLDRTNTEAFF. The gene calls are TRBV7-2 and TRBJ1-1; D possibly corresponds to TRBD1 (6 bases). Germline V lookup: CDR1 SGHTA, CDR2 FQGNSA. CDR3 length: 14 residues. V was pared by 3 bases and J by 1 base, with 9 bases between.

The chain combines TRBV19 with TRBJ1-1; TRBD1 matches 7 bases. Germline CDR1 and CDR2: LNHDA and SQIVND (reference sequence). V dropped 5 bases and J dropped 8; count of bases not matched to a gene: 11. The CDR3 runs 14 residues. This CDR3 reads CASSPEGAGFEAFF. In DNA, the CDR3 is TGTGCCAGTAGTCCTGAGGGGGCGGGCTTCGAAGCTTTCTTT.

The V and J genes are TRBV5-6 and TRBJ2-3; maybe TRBD2 (6 bases). The germline V gene has CDR1 SGHDT and CDR2 YYEEEE. The CDR3 totals 17 residues. Deletions cut 4 bases from V and 0 bases from J, with 18 bases between. CDR3 DNA: TGTGCCAGCAGCCTATTTACCCTAGCGACTAGCACAGATACGCAGTATTTT. Residues: CASSLFTLATSTDTQYF. Combining the CDR3 with reference TRBV5-6 and TRBJ2-3 gives the whole variable domain DAGVTQSPTHLIKTRGQQVTLRCSPKSGHDTVSWYQQALGQGPQFIFQYYEEEERQRGNFPDRFSGHQFPNYSSELNVNALLLGDSALYLCASSLFTLATSTDTQYFGPGTRLTVL.

The V gene is TRBV6-2 or TRBV6-3, the J gene TRBJ2-2, with D hard to call. The ends were cut back, 2 bases at V and 4 bases at J, with 11 bases in the middle. This CDR3 region has 15 residues. Per the germline V gene, CDR1 is MNHEY and CDR2 is SVGEGT. The CDR3 spells CASSYEHYPTGELFF. CDR3 coding DNA: TGTGCCAGCAGTTACGAGCACTACCCCACCGGGGAGCTGTTTTTT.

The V and J genes are TRBV27 and TRBJ2-1; 13 bases map to TRBD2. The CDR3 length is 17 residues. Germline CDR1 reads MNHEY; CDR2 reads SMNVEV (reference sequence). J was trimmed by 4 bases and V by 3 bases; bases with no gene match: 6. The CDR3 here is CASSFTSGGASYNEQFF. The CDR3 coding sequence is TGTGCCAGCAGTTTTACTAGCGGGGGGGCTTCGTACAATGAGCAGTTCTTC.

The rearrangement joins TRBV6-2 or TRBV6-3 to TRBJ1-2; 8 bases map to TRBD1. V lost 3 bases, J lost 4 bases, and 7 bases stayed unmatched. CDR3 length: 15 amino acids. Germline CDR1 MNHEY, CDR2 SVGEGT. The CDR3 DNA reads TGTGCCAGCAGTTATTCCAGGGGGCGCGGCTATGGCTACACCTTC. Its protein product is CASSYSRGRGYGYTF.

In this sample, this clone turned up once. The chain employs TRBV9 and TRBJ2-6; tentatively, D is TRBD2 (6 bases). The CDR3 extends over 18 amino acids. Germline CDR1 SGDLS, CDR2 YYNGEE. V lost 3 bases and J 0 bases, leaving 16 bases between the germline ends. CDR3 in DNA: TGTGCCAGCAGCGAAACCGGGAGCCAAAGCTCTGGGGCCAACGTCCTGACTTTC. Residues: CASSETGSQSSGANVLTF.

The rearrangement uses TRBV10-1 and TRBJ1-3; D gene ambiguous. The CDR3 is made up of 15 amino acids. Germline V gene data show CDR1 as WNHNN and CDR2 as SYGVQD (reference sequence). The V end lost 5 bases, the J end lost 2 bases, and 13 bases lay between the germline ends. The CDR3 nucleotides read TGCGCCAGCAGTCCCGATGTTGAGCCTGGAAACACCATATATTTT. It is translated as CASSPDVEPGNTIYF.

The chain uses TRBV11-2 and TRBJ1-4; D remains unclear. Germline-derived CDR1 and CDR2 are SGHAT and FQNNGV. The CDR3 is made up of 13 amino acids. V shed 1 base and J shed 4 bases, with 4 bases lying between them. The DNA for the CDR3 is TGTGCCAGCAGCTTAGGCGGTAATGAAAAACTGTTTTTT. It is translated as CASSLGGNEKLFF.

V usage is TRBV7-2 and J usage is TRBJ2-1; a weak D match, TRBD2 (6 bases). Germline V gene lookup returns CDR1 SGHTA and CDR2 FQGNSA. This CDR3 is 12 amino acids long. Trimming removed 0 bases from V and 14 bases from J, with 11 bases in between. The CDR3 loop reads CASSLAEGLEFF. DNA of the CDR3: TGTGCCAGCAGCTTAGCGGAGGGACTCGAGTTCTTC.

This chain connects TRBV20-1 to TRBJ2-5; TRBD2 aligns across 10 bases. Losses at the gene ends were 3 bases for V and 3 bases for J; bases not matched to a gene: 4. The CDR3 is made up of 14 amino acids. Germline CDR1 DFQATT, CDR2 SNEGSKA (reference sequence). Here the CDR3 reads CSASFTSGEETQYF. The DNA of the CDR3 is TGCAGTGCTAGTTTTACTAGCGGGGAAGAGACCCAGTACTTC.

The J gene is TRBJ2-7, the V gene TRBV4-3; perhaps TRBD1 as D (6 bases). Deletions cut 0 bases from V and 6 bases from J, with 9 bases between. The CDR3 loop spans 13 amino acids. The germline CDR1 and CDR2 sequences are LGHNA and YSLEER. The CDR3 here is CASSQDRGSEQYF. DNA of the CDR3: TGCGCCAGCAGCCAAGACAGGGGTTCCGAGCAGTACTTC.

The J gene is TRBJ1-1, the V gene TRBV19, with 7 bases fitting TRBD1. The CDR3 has 13 amino acids. With V trimmed by 11 bases and J by 7 bases, 13 bases remained unmatched. Germline V gives CDR1 LNHDA, CDR2 SQIVND (reference sequence). The CDR3 DNA reads as TGTGCCGGCAGGGGGGTAGGTTCAAGTGAAGCTTTCTTT. Translated, it gives CAGRGVGSSEAFF.

The table lists this clone with a few counts. Other DNA variants within this sample encode the same CDR3. The chain carries TRBV27 and TRBJ2-7; 11 nucleotides agree with TRBD1. This CDR3 has 15 amino acids. Germline CDR1 MNHEY, CDR2 SMNVEV (reference sequence). J lost 2 bases, V lost 3 bases, and 3 bases had no gene match. The CDR3 protein is CASSLGQGGTYEQYF. The CDR3, as DNA: TGTGCCAGCAGTTTGGGACAGGGGGGAACCTACGAGCAGTACTTC.

V is TRBV5-1 and J is TRBJ1-2; 10 bases agree with TRBD1. Trimming at V came to 0 bases and at J to 8 bases, leaving 4 bases not matched to a gene. The V gene's germline CDR1 is SGHRS and CDR2 YFSETQ. The CDR3 is 14 amino acids. CDR3 in amino acids: CASSLGQGAQGYTF. The CDR3 DNA follows: TGCGCCAGCAGCTTGGGACAGGGGGCGCAGGGCTACACCTTC.

The chain carries TRBV18 and TRBJ1-5, with D tentatively TRBD1 (6 bases). Trimming left V 6 bases short and J 1 base short, with 16 bases between. This CDR3 is 16 amino acids long. Looked up from germline, CDR1 is KGHSH and CDR2 is LQKENI. CDR3 nucleotides: TGTGCCAGCTCCCCCACAGGACAGCCAAGCAATCAGCCCCAGCATTTT. Translation: CASSPTGQPSNQPQHF.

The V and J genes are TRBV2 and TRBJ2-2, with unresolved D. Germline loops: CDR1 SNHLY, CDR2 FYNNEI. V gave up 1 base and J gave up 3 bases, with 6 bases separating them. The CDR3 covers 14 residues. For the CDR3, the DNA is TGTGCCAGCAGTGAAGACAGTTACACCGGGGAGCTGTTTTTT. Its protein product is CASSEDSYTGELFF. The variable domain in full, completed from reference TRBV2 and TRBJ2-2, reads EPEVTQTPSHQVTQMGQEVILRCVPISNHLYFYWYRQILGQKVEFLVSFYNNEISEKSEIFDDQFSVERPDGSNFTLKIRSTKLEDSAMYFCASSEDSYTGELFFGEGSRLTVL.

This sequence joins TRBV19 and TRBJ1-6; the D is unclear. V was trimmed by 5 bases and J by 0 bases, leaving 8 bases between them. CDR1 is LNHDA, CDR2 SQIVND, per germline (reference sequence). There are 15 residues in the CDR3. CDR3 protein: CASSAQSSYNSPLHF. The CDR3 nucleotides are TGTGCCAGTAGTGCACAGAGCTCCTATAATTCACCCCTCCACTTT.

This clone appeared once. This chain joins TRBV7-6 and TRBJ1-1, with a possible D match to TRBD1 (5 bases). The germline V gene has CDR1 SGHVS and CDR2 FNYEAQ. Between the trimmed V and J ends, which lost 1 base and 2 bases, there was a span of 14 bases. The CDR3 is 16 amino acids. The CDR3 DNA sequence: TGTGCCAGCAGCTTAGATGTAGGGGCCGTTAACACTGAAGCTTTCTTT. Translation: CASSLDVGAVNTEAFF.

This chain links TRBV7-9 with TRBJ2-5; TRBD1 aligns across 10 bases. Germline CDR1 and CDR2: SEHNR and FQNEAQ (reference sequence). The V segment lost 4 bases and the J segment 0 bases; nucleotides outside the gene matches: 2. The CDR3 consists of 15 residues. The DNA of the CDR3 is TGTGCCAGCAGCTCGGGACAGGGGCACCAAGAGACCCAGTACTTC. Protein product: CASSSGQGHQETQYF.